The present T cell receptor beta chain was sequenced within a study of CD8 T cells in ankylosing spondylitis. Overall study results and limits: Relatively rare in peripheral blood, disease-linked clones were also CD8+. In reactive arthritis synovial fluid and blood, some motif variants had been reported before.

TCRdb fed the 5' RACE reads into MiXCR, producing one record per CDR3 protein. The repertoire includes around 180,000 distinct CDR3 sequences, roughly 20% of them detected once, and 4.3% sits in the top ten. There are many counts of this clonotype. Its antigen is not known. Unmatched junction bases numbered 5, after V lost 4 bases and J lost 0 bases. CDR1 and CDR2 from the germline V gene are SGHRS and YFSETQ. The CDR3 is made up of 17 amino acids. This receptor was identified in a male donor under 30 with ankylosing spondylitis or in good health (not recorded which). The sample was blood, either unsorted or a sorted T cell fraction (not recorded which). V gene TRBV5-1 combines with J gene TRBJ2-3; 13 nucleotides line up with TRBD2. The CDR3 coding sequence is TGCGCCAGCAGCACAGGGACTAGCGGGGCCAGCACAGATACGCAGTATTTT. As protein: CASSTGTSGASTDTQYF.